Following are 18 T cell receptor beta chains from one sample sequenced in a study of cytomegalovirus exposure and HLA in healthy donors (TCRdb year 2017). Libraries were built with the immunoSEQ multiplex PCR assay. The multiplex PCR relied on a mix of 60 forward primers for TCR Vbeta segments and 13 reverse primers for TCR Jbeta segments. The table comes from immuneACCESS by way of TCRdb, which keeps in-frame sequences with V and J called. Part of the clones is missing from these tables; in studies checked, under half for an unresolved V gene and the rest for unknown reasons. Within this sample are 150,000 to 200,000 clones, with roughly 87% of them counted one time only. Less than 1.6% of the sample rests with the top ten. The sequenced material came from PBMCs. The receptors were sampled from a girl aged 10 to 17 in good health and CMV-seropositive.

In DNA, the CDR3 is TGTGCCACGAACGGGGACAGGGGAAACACTGAAGCTTTCTTT. It is translated as CATNGDRGNTEAFF. The chain couples TRBV10-3 to TRBJ1-1, with 10 bases matching TRBD1. CDR3 length: 14 amino acids. From germline, CDR1 is ENHRY and CDR2 SYGVKD. The junction had 7 bases not matched to a gene; V was cut back by 10 bases and J by 2 bases.

The rearrangement joins TRBV7-8 to TRBJ1-2; D gene unclear. CDR1 and CDR2 (germline): SGHVS, FQNEAQ. Trimming shortened V by 0 bases and J by 4 bases, and 12 bases separated the two germline ends. CDR3 length: 15 residues. The CDR3 DNA is TGTGCCAGCAGCTTAGCAATGGGAGTGGGCTATGGCTACACCTTC. Translated: CASSLAMGVGYGYTF.

This clone turned up a few times. The DNA of the CDR3 is TGTGCCAGCAGCTTGTACACGGAGCAGTTCTTC. This translates into CASSLYTEQFF. V usage is TRBV5-6 and J usage is TRBJ2-1, with unresolved D. In germline, CDR1 is SGHDT, CDR2 YYEEEE. The CDR3 is made up of 11 amino acids. V dropped 1 base and J dropped 10 bases, with 6 bases sitting between them. The whole variable domain, filled in from reference TRBV5-6 and TRBJ2-1, reads DAGVTQSPTHLIKTRGQQVTLRCSPKSGHDTVSWYQQALGQGPQFIFQYYEEEERQRGNFPDRFSGHQFPNYSSELNVNALLLGDSALYLCASSLYTEQFFGPGTRLTVL.

CDR3 loop: CASSLGPGVGFSEKLFF. CDR3 sequence (DNA): TGTGCCAGCAGTTTAGGGCCAGGGGTTGGCTTTAGCGAAAAACTGTTTTTT. This chain uses TRBV27 with TRBJ1-4; a weak D match, TRBD1 (6 bases). Between the trimmed V and J ends, which lost 2 bases and 8 bases, there was a span of 21 bases. This CDR3 has 17 residues. Germline CDR1 reads MNHEY; CDR2 reads SMNVEV (reference sequence).

The chain couples TRBV9 to TRBJ1-4; D gene unclear. Germline CDR1 and CDR2: SGDLS and YYNGEE. The V end was cut by 3 bases, the J end by 7 bases, with 10 bases between. The CDR3 is 13 residues long. CDR3 coding DNA: TGTGCCAGCAGCGCCACCCGGGGTGAAAAACTGTTTTTT. It translates to CASSATRGEKLFF.

The V call is TRBV29-1, the J call TRBJ2-3, with TRBD2 matching 8 bases. V gave up 1 base and J gave up 2 bases; unmatched junction bases: 5. Germline CDR1 SQVTM, CDR2 ANQGSEA. This CDR3 comprises 15 residues. The chain's CDR3 is CSVEGIAGITDTQYF. CDR3 nucleotides: TGCAGCGTTGAAGGGATAGCGGGAATCACAGATACGCAGTATTTT.

With regard to this clone: The sample carries other DNA sequences with the same CDR3. The rearrangement uses TRBV27 and TRBJ1-5; D ambiguous. V was shortened by 4 bases and J by 2 bases, with 6 bases between the two germline ends. CDR1 and CDR2 (germline): MNHEY, SMNVEV (reference sequence). This CDR3 is built from 13 residues. CDR3 amino acids: CASSWGGNQPQHF. CDR3 nucleotide sequence: TGTGCCAGCAGTTGGGGAGGCAATCAGCCCCAGCATTTT.

This clone was seen once. The chain is built from TRBV9 and TRBJ2-1; TRBD2 aligns across 8 bases. Looked up from germline, CDR1 is SGDLS and CDR2 is YYNGEE. J gave up 6 bases and V 3 bases, and 11 bases lay outside the gene matches. The CDR3 consists of 16 residues. The CDR3 coding sequence is TGTGCCAGCAGCGGCCTCCCCGGGAGGGCCTCCAATGAGCAGTTCTTC. Its protein product is CASSGLPGRASNEQFF.

This chain uses TRBV2 with TRBJ2-1; 15 bases align to TRBD2. Looked up from germline, CDR1 is SNHLY and CDR2 is FYNNEI. Trimming at V came to 6 bases and at J to 1 base, leaving 4 bases not matched to a gene. This CDR3 has 17 amino acids. The CDR3 bases are TGTGCCAGCAGCCCAGGACTAGCGGGAGGGTCCTACAATGAGCAGTTCTTC. This codes for CASSPGLAGGSYNEQFF.

The chain links TRBV27 to TRBJ2-3, with TRBD2 matching 13 bases. The J segment lost 3 bases and the V segment lost 5 bases, leaving 8 bases of the junction unmatched. Germline V gene data show CDR1 as MNHEY and CDR2 as SMNVEV (reference sequence). This CDR3 comprises 17 residues. The CDR3 sequence: CASSHRTSGRGTDTQYF. CDR3 DNA: TGTGCCAGCAGTCACCGGACTAGCGGGAGAGGGACAGATACGCAGTATTTT.

This chain links TRBV29-1 with TRBJ2-2; the D gene is possibly TRBD1 (6 bases). The V and J ends lost 4 bases and 2 bases respectively, with 14 bases between them. The CDR3 has 15 amino acids. Germline CDR1 reads SQVTM; CDR2 reads ANQGSEA. CDR3 nucleotide sequence: TGCAGCGTTGTGCCCGGGACAACTAACACCGGGGAGCTGTTTTTT. It encodes CSVVPGTTNTGELFF.

The chain carries TRBV7-2 and TRBJ1-1; D is undetermined. The CDR3 covers 13 residues. CDR1 is SGHTA and CDR2 is FQGNSA in the germline V gene. V dropped 7 bases and J dropped 4 bases, with 13 bases sitting between them. DNA for the CDR3: TGTGCCAGCACCCTTCGTATGGCCACTGAAGCTTTCTTT. It specifies CASTLRMATEAFF.

The V and J genes are TRBV27 and TRBJ2-7; D may be TRBD1 (5 bases). V dropped 2 bases and J dropped 3 bases, with 8 bases sitting between them. Germline CDR1 MNHEY, CDR2 SMNVEV (reference sequence). The CDR3 totals 13 residues. Here the CDR3 DNA reads TGTGCCAGCAGTTTAGGCAGGGACTACGAGCAGTACTTC. Protein sequence: CASSLGRDYEQYF.

J is TRBJ2-7 and V is TRBV27; TRBD1 matches at 7 bases. The junction had 10 bases not matched to a gene; V was cut back by 5 bases and J by 6 bases. The CDR3 is made up of 14 amino acids. Germline CDR1 MNHEY, CDR2 SMNVEV (reference sequence). The CDR3 nucleotides are TGTGCCAGCAGTCTCGACAGGGAAGGAAGCGAGCAGTACTTC. Protein: CASSLDREGSEQYF.

This clone has just a few counts. The chain is built from TRBV11-2 and TRBJ2-1, with D tentatively TRBD2 (6 bases). This CDR3 has 18 residues. Germline V gene data show CDR1 as SGHAT and CDR2 as FQNNGV. The V gene lost 5 bases and the J gene lost 4 bases, with 24 bases spanning the gap. Here the CDR3 reads CASSPPPSWGTAYNEQFF. DNA of the CDR3: TGTGCCAGCAGCCCTCCCCCCTCTTGGGGGACTGCATACAATGAGCAGTTCTTC.

This sequence joins TRBV30 and TRBJ1-3, with 8 bases lining up with TRBD1. From germline, CDR1 is GTSNPN and CDR2 SVGIG (reference sequence). J lost 4 bases, V lost 4 bases, and 15 bases had no gene match. The CDR3 has 17 residues. The CDR3 spells CAWNGPRGRSAGNTIYF. The CDR3 coding sequence is TGTGCCTGGAATGGACCCAGGGGGCGATCGGCAGGAAACACCATATATTTT. Looking up the rest from reference TRBV30 and TRBJ1-3 gives the full variable domain: SQTIHQWPATLVQPVGSPLSLECTVEGTSNPNLYWYRQAAGRGLQLLFYSVGIGQISSEVPQNLSASRPQDRQFILSSKKLLLSDSGFYLCAWNGPRGRSAGNTIYFGEGSWLTVV.

V gene TRBV11-2 combines with J gene TRBJ1-1; D uncertain. V gave up 1 base and J gave up 1 base, with 7 bases separating them. The CDR3 is 14 amino acids. CDR1 SGHAT and CDR2 FQNNGV come from the germline V gene. The CDR3 protein is CASSLVGTNTEAFF. CDR3 nucleotide sequence: TGTGCCAGCAGCTTAGTGGGCACGAACACTGAAGCTTTCTTT.

The chain is built from TRBV6-5 and TRBJ1-1; D not certain. Deletions cut 0 bases from V and 0 bases from J, with 11 bases between. The CDR3 has 16 residues. Germline values: CDR1 MNHEY, CDR2 SVGAGI. The CDR3 coding sequence is TGTGCCAGCAGTTACTCTTTCGGGGATCTGAACACTGAAGCTTTCTTT. Residues: CASSYSFGDLNTEAFF.